Listed below are T cell receptor beta chains from one sample, sequenced in a study of post-analysis software for immune sequencing data. One entry per CDR3 protein, called by TCRdb with MiXCR from the PCR reads. The sample yields hundreds of thousands of distinct CDR3 sequences, 35% to 40% seen once. Source material: blood. Receptor source: a girl aged 10 to 17 with multiple sclerosis. The CDR3 runs from the conserved cysteine through the conserved F or W. A D gene is named only where the DNA matches it firmly. Clone size is not always given. Where it is, it says once, few, many or a class for expanded clones.

d_call,j_call,v_call,clone_size,cdr3_nt,cdr3_aa
-,TRBJ2-1,TRBV12-3/TRBV12-4,-,TGTGCCAGCAGCTGGGGCATCTATAGGCAGTTCTTC,CASSWGIYRQFF
-,TRBJ2-6,TRBV9,many,TGTGCCAGCAGCCGTCAGGTCCCCATCTTCTCCTCTGGGGCCAACGTCCTGACTTTC,CASSRQVPIFSSGANVLTF
TRBD2,TRBJ2-1,TRBV2,many,TGTGCCAGCAGTGCCGGGACTAGCGGGAATGAGCAGTTCTTC,CASSAGTSGNEQFF
TRBD1,TRBJ2-7,TRBV10-3,-,TGTGCCATCAACCCGGGACAGGGTCCCTACGAGCAGTACTTC,CAINPGQGPYEQYF
-,TRBJ1-6,TRBV7-9,many,TGTGCCAGCAGCTTGGGATATAATTCACCCCTCCACTTT,CASSLGYNSPLHF
-,TRBJ2-3,TRBV4-1,many,TGCGCCAGCAGCAAACGGGGCGAGGATCCGCAGTATTTT,CASSKRGEDPQYF
-,TRBJ2-1,TRBV10-1,many,TGCGCCAGCAGTGAATCGGGCCCCCTTAATGAGCAGTTCTTC,CASSESGPLNEQFF
-,TRBJ2-1,TRBV12-3/TRBV12-4,many,TGTGCCAGCAGTGCAGGGGATGAGCAGTTCTTC,CASSAGDEQFF
TRBD1,TRBJ1-1,TRBV20-1,few,TGCAGTGCTTCACCGAGGGACAGGGGTACCCGTGAAGCTTTCTTT,CSASPRDRGTREAFF
-,TRBJ2-4,TRBV4-1,-,TGCGCCAGCAGCCAAGATGCCGTGGCAGACATTCAGTACTTC,CASSQDAVADIQYF
-,TRBJ2-1,TRBV5-1,many,TGCGCCAGCAGCTTCCTAACCGGGAATGAGCAGTTCTTC,CASSFLTGNEQFF
-,TRBJ2-3,TRBV5-4,-,TGTGCCCAGGGGCCGCCGGATACGCAGTATTTT,CAQGPPDTQYF
TRBD1,TRBJ2-3,TRBV28,-,TGTGCCAGCAGTAGGCGGACAGGGCGCACAGATACGCAGTATTTT,CASSRRTGRTDTQYF
TRBD1,TRBJ1-1,TRBV5-1,-,TGCGCCAGCAGCTTGGGTTCAGGGGGCAGGTCTGAAGCTTTCTTT,CASSLGSGGRSEAFF
-,TRBJ2-1,TRBV10-3,many,TGTGCCATCAGTCTGAAGGGGGGGCCATACAATGAGCAGTTCTTC,CAISLKGGPYNEQFF
-,TRBJ2-5,TRBV11-2,many,TGTGCCAGCAGCTTAGCTCCTCGGGGCGCAGGGAGAGAGACCCAGTACTTC,CASSLAPRGAGRETQYF
TRBD1,TRBJ1-2,TRBV5-5,many,TGTGCCAGCAGACGAGACAGGGTTCGAGGCTACACCTTC,CASRRDRVRGYTF
-,TRBJ1-6,TRBV6-6,-,TGTGCCAGCAGGTCCGAGAGAGGGACGGATTCGCCCCCCCACTTT,CASRSERGTDSPPHF
TRBD2,TRBJ2-1,TRBV5-1,-,TGCGCCAGCAGCTTGGCCAGCGGGGGAACGGGATACAATGAGCAGTTCTTC,CASSLASGGTGYNEQFF
TRBD2,TRBJ2-3,TRBV5-1,many,TGCGCCAGCAGCCTAGCGGGAGAGCTCACAGATACGCAGTATTTT,CASSLAGELTDTQYF
-,TRBJ2-7,TRBV6-2/TRBV6-3,-,TGTGCCAGCAGTTATGGGGGATCCCCCTACGAGCAGTACTTC,CASSYGGSPYEQYF
TRBD2,TRBJ2-5,TRBV5-1,-,TGCGCCAGCAGCTTGGTTGCTAGCGGAGAAGAGACCCAGTACTTC,CASSLVASGEETQYF
-,TRBJ1-1,TRBV12-3/TRBV12-4,-,TGTGCCAGCAGTCTTAATGGAGGGGCGAGGACGAAGAACACTGAAGCTTTCTTT,CASSLNGGARTKNTEAFF